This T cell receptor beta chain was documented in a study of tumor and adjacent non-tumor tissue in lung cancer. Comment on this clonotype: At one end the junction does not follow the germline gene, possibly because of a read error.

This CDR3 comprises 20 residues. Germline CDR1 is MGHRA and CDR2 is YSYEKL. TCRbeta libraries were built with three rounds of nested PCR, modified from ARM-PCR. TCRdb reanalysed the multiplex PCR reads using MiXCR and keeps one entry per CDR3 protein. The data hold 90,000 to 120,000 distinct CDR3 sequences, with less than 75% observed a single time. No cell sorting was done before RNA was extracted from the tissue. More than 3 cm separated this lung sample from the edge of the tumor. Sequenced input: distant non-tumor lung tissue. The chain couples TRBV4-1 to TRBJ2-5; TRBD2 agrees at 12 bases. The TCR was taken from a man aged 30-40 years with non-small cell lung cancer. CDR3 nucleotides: TGCGCCGGCACCCAACAGGCGCCTAGCGGGAGGGTTAGTGGCTGGGAGACCCAGCACTTC. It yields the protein CAGTQQAPSGRVSGWETQHF.